A single sample gave rise to the 27 T cell receptor beta chains below, sequenced in a study of T-cell reconstitution after alpha-beta-depleted transplantation in children (dated by TCRdb to about 2016). Libraries were prepared through PCR. The sequencer listed for this sample is Illumina HiSeq 2500. Molecular barcoding was employed in the preparation of TCR libraries, with unique molecular identifiers being used to normalize TCRbeta repertoire quantification. In-frame beta chains were kept once TCRdb had trimmed the public reads at Q25 with fastp and called clones with MiXCR. Each CDR3 protein appears once, grouped with its most common genes and DNA. This sample is represented by more than 85,000 distinct CDR3 sequences; around 5.9% of them were singletons. The ten largest make up about 6% of the sample. Per the publication, the time point label means: day 60 (about 2 months) after transplantation. The label giving this sample's treatment or condition can be read as: allogeneic hematopoietic cell transplantation with graft depleted of TCRalphabeta T cells and CD19 B cells.

The starting material was PBMCs, mostly from graft donor cells, obtained 60 days after TCRalphabeta/CD19-depleted stem cell transplant. The receptors were gathered from a female patient aged 2-9 years who had a stem cell transplant for Fanconi anemia, so the T cells may come from the graft donor.

There are many counts of this clonotype. The gene calls are TRBV12-3 or TRBV12-4 and TRBJ2-3; tentatively, D is TRBD2 (5 bases). Trimming removed 6 bases from V and 2 bases from J, with 15 bases in between. This CDR3 is 15 amino acids long. CDR3 sequence reads: CASSSFRGSTDTQYF. The CDR3 coding sequence is TGTGCCAGCAGCTCCTTCCGGGGATCCACAGATACGCAGTATTTT.

Note on this clonotype: At one end, the junction sequence differs from germline, possibly due to a read error. The V and J genes are TRBV10-3 and TRBJ2-2; TRBD2 matches 14 bases. The CDR3 is 17 amino acids. Germline V gives CDR1 ENHRY, CDR2 SYGVKD. Here the CDR3 reads CAIKSGLAGVDTGALFF. The CDR3 DNA reads TGTGCCATCAAATCGGGACTAGCGGGAGTAGACACCGGGGCGCTGTTTTTT.

This clonotype was seen ten or more times. The gene calls are TRBV13 and TRBJ2-3; 13 positions match TRBD2. V lost 5 bases and J lost 1; bases outside the gene matches: 6. The CDR3 has 17 residues. Germline values: CDR1 PRHDT, CDR2 FYEKMQ (reference sequence). CDR3 sequence reads: CASSPLGTSGGTDTQYF. CDR3 DNA: TGTGCCAGCAGCCCCCTCGGGACTAGCGGGGGCACAGATACGCAGTATTTT.

This clonotype has ten or more counts. This chain connects TRBV20-1 to TRBJ2-3; TRBD1 agrees at 8 bases. CDR3 length: 13 residues. V lost 4 bases and J lost 4; bases outside the gene matches: 4. Germline CDR1 reads DFQATT; CDR2 reads SNEGSKA (reference sequence). In nucleotides, the CDR3 is TGCAGTGCTACCTTCAGGGGGCCAGATACGCAGTATTTT. The encoded protein is CSATFRGPDTQYF.

This clonotype was seen repeatedly, ten times or more. This chain joins TRBV28 and TRBJ2-7, with D perhaps assigned TRBD1 or TRBD2 (5 bases each). The V gene lost 2 bases and the J gene lost 3 bases, with 14 bases spanning the gap. The CDR3 sequence is 15 residues long. CDR1 and CDR2 from the germline V gene are MDHEN and SYDVKM. CDR3 residues: CASSLRDGLLYEQYF. CDR3 nucleotide sequence: TGTGCCAGCAGTTTACGGGACGGGCTGCTCTACGAGCAGTACTTC. Full variable domain (rest looked up from reference TRBV28 and TRBJ2-7): DVKVTQSSRYLVKRTGEKVFLECVQDMDHENMFWYRQDPGLGLRLIYFSYDVKMKEKGDIPEGYSVSREKKERFSLILESASTNQTSMYLCASSLRDGLLYEQYFGPGTRLTVT.

The chain combines TRBV20-1 with TRBJ2-7, with 9 bases that match TRBD1. The CDR3 loop spans 14 amino acids. The trim removed 3 bases at V and 3 bases at J, leaving 6 bases unmatched. Germline CDR1 DFQATT, CDR2 SNEGSKA (reference sequence). CDR3 protein: CSARPGQGDYEQYF. CDR3 DNA sequence: TGCAGTGCTAGGCCGGGACAGGGCGACTACGAGCAGTACTTC.

Ten or more counts support this clonotype. J is TRBJ2-1 and V is TRBV6-1; 10 bases are shared with TRBD1. Germline assignment: CDR1 MNHNS and CDR2 SASEGT. This CDR3 has 20 residues. V lost 6 bases and J lost 4; bases outside the gene matches: 21. The chain's CDR3 is CASRERYQLFGTGEYNEQFF. DNA for the CDR3: TGTGCCAGCAGAGAGAGGTACCAGTTGTTCGGGACAGGGGAATACAATGAGCAGTTCTTC.

This clonotype was detected ten times or more. The chain carries TRBV20-1 and TRBJ2-5; possibly TRBD2 for D (6 bases). The CDR3 is 12 residues long. Germline V CDR1 and CDR2: DFQATT, SNEGSKA (reference sequence). With 5 bases removed from V and 0 bases from J, the gap between germline ends came to 7 bases. CDR3 DNA sequence: TGCAGTGCTGGGAGGTACCAAGAGACCCAGTACTTC. It yields the protein CSAGRYQETQYF.

The sample holds many counts of this clonotype. V usage is TRBV20-1 and J usage is TRBJ2-1; D is unresolved. Trimming took off 0 bases at V and 1 base at J, with 13 bases between the two ends. The CDR3 is 16 residues long. Looked up from germline, CDR1 is DFQATT and CDR2 is SNEGSKA (reference sequence). In DNA form, the CDR3 reads TGCAGTGCTAGAGATCCGGGCGGCAAATCCTACAATGAGCAGTTCTTC. It encodes CSARDPGGKSYNEQFF.

The chain carries TRBV9 and TRBJ1-4; the match to TRBD1 covers 8 bases. Per the germline V gene, CDR1 is SGDLS and CDR2 is YYNGEE. The CDR3 totals 15 residues. Trimming took 4 bases from V and 7 from J; bases not matched to a gene: 9. Here the CDR3 reads CASSPEIGQGEKLFF. The CDR3 nucleotides read TGTGCCAGCAGCCCAGAGATAGGACAGGGTGAAAAACTGTTTTTT.

The chain couples TRBV29-1 to TRBJ1-1, with D unclear. Trimming pared 6 bases from V and 7 bases from J, leaving 21 bases between. The CDR3 runs 14 residues. Germline V gene sequence: CDR1 SQVTM, CDR2 ANQGSEA. As DNA, the CDR3 is TGCAGCGTAACCCCCAATTACCCCACTTTTGAAGCTTTCTTT. It is translated as CSVTPNYPTFEAFF.

This clonotype occurred a few times. The V gene is TRBV5-1, the J gene TRBJ1-5, with unresolved D. The V and J ends lost 2 bases and 3 bases respectively, with 9 bases between them. CDR3 length: 14 residues. Germline CDR1 SGHRS, CDR2 YFSETQ. The CDR3 sequence: CASSFSGLNQPQHF. The CDR3 region has the DNA TGCGCCAGCAGCTTTTCCGGCCTCAATCAGCCCCAGCATTTT.

There are many counts of this clonotype. In nucleotides, the CDR3 is TGCAGCGTTCACCGGACAGGGGGCAAGGAGCAGTTCTTC. The encoded protein is CSVHRTGGKEQFF. The chain combines TRBV29-1 with TRBJ2-1; 11 bases line up with TRBD1. The CDR3 runs 13 residues. Germline lookup yields CDR1 SQVTM and CDR2 ANQGSEA. V lost 5 bases to trimming and J lost 10 bases; unmatched junction nucleotides: 7.

This clonotype was picked up a small number of times. The chain carries TRBV30 and TRBJ1-1; no firm D call. CDR1 and CDR2 from the germline V gene are GTSNPN and SVGIG (reference sequence). V was cut by 2 bases and J by 2 bases, with 12 bases left in between. The CDR3 loop spans 14 amino acids. CDR3 residues: CAWSLLPVNTEAFF. CDR3 DNA sequence: TGTGCCTGGAGTCTCCTACCGGTAAACACTGAAGCTTTCTTT.

This clonotype came up many times. This chain links TRBV5-1 with TRBJ2-6, with D perhaps TRBD1 (7 bases). The CDR3 runs to 20 residues. Germline V gene data show CDR1 as SGHRS and CDR2 as YFSETQ. The V gene lost 4 bases and the J gene lost 0 bases, with 23 bases spanning the gap. This CDR3 is CASSPWTGRGIGSGANVLTF. The DNA for the CDR3 is TGCGCCAGCAGCCCGTGGACAGGTCGGGGGATCGGCTCTGGGGCCAACGTCCTGACTTTC.

This clonotype was seen more than once but under ten times. The chain joins TRBV12-3 or TRBV12-4 to TRBJ1-5, with D possibly being TRBD1 (5 bases). Trimming pared 6 bases from V and 1 base from J, leaving 16 bases between. The CDR3 length is 16 residues. The DNA for the CDR3 is TGTGCCAGCAGCCTAGAATGGCAGGGAAGCAATCAGCCCCAGCATTTT. This encodes CASSLEWQGSNQPQHF.

The CDR3 coding sequence is TGCGCCAGCAGCCTAGTGTCTCCGGGTTCGGGCCCCTCTAACAATGAGCAGTTCTTC. Its translation: CASSLVSPGSGPSNNEQFF. This chain connects TRBV4-1 to TRBJ2-1; D unclear. This CDR3 has 19 amino acids. Germline V gene lookup returns CDR1 MGHRA and CDR2 YSYEKL. The V end lost 4 bases, the J end lost 5 bases, and 27 bases lay between the germline ends.

This clonotype was observed at least ten times. The chain couples TRBV12-3 or TRBV12-4 to TRBJ2-7; D is perhaps TRBD1 (6 bases). The CDR3 sequence is 11 residues long. With 7 bases removed from V and 4 bases from J, the gap between germline ends came to 8 bases. The DNA for the CDR3 is TGTGCCAGCACCCAGGGGTACGAGCAGTACTTC. This encodes CASTQGYEQYF.

The sample holds many counts of this clonotype. The CDR3 DNA follows: TGCGCCAGCAGCTTGAGTGAGACTCCGTTCAATGAGCAGTTCTTC. Amino acids: CASSLSETPFNEQFF. The V and J genes are TRBV5-1 and TRBJ2-1; D not resolved. V was clipped by 1 base and J by 6 bases, with 14 bases between them. Germline assignment: CDR1 SGHRS and CDR2 YFSETQ. The CDR3 consists of 15 residues.

This clonotype was seen repeatedly, ten times or more. CDR3 protein: CATSRDRWGRNTGELFF. The CDR3 region has the DNA TGTGCCACCAGCAGAGATCGCTGGGGGCGCAACACCGGGGAGCTGTTTTTT. The chain is built from TRBV15 and TRBJ2-2, with D maybe TRBD1 (6 bases). V was clipped by 0 bases and J by 2 bases, with 13 bases between them. Per germline, CDR1 LNHNV and CDR2 YYDKDF (reference sequence). The CDR3 is 17 residues long.

This clonotype has a count of ten or more. This sequence joins TRBV7-3 and TRBJ2-3; the D gene could be TRBD1 or TRBD2 (6 bases each). From germline, CDR1 is SGHTA and CDR2 FQGTGA. There are 13 residues in the CDR3. Trimming left V 5 bases short and J 4 bases short, with 10 bases between. The CDR3 region is CASSPRGADTQYF. CDR3 bases: TGTGCCAGCAGCCCGAGGGGGGCAGATACGCAGTATTTT.

The chain uses TRBV25-1 and TRBJ2-5; no clear D. Between the trimmed V and J ends, which lost 4 bases and 6 bases, there was a span of 6 bases. Germline lookup yields CDR1 MGHDK and CDR2 SYGVNS. The CDR3 has 11 residues. CDR3 in amino acids: CASSAKQTQYF. The CDR3 bases are TGTGCCAGCAGTGCCAAACAGACCCAGTACTTC.

The genes are TRBV7-2 and TRBJ2-3; no reliable D call. This CDR3 spans 14 amino acids. Germline V gene sequence: CDR1 SGHTA, CDR2 FQGNSA. V lost 6 bases to trimming and J lost 0 bases, with 10 bases between them. Here the CDR3 DNA reads TGTGCCAGCAGTCCAATCCGGAGCACAGATACGCAGTATTTT. Residues: CASSPIRSTDTQYF.

The table lists this clonotype with many counts. V usage is TRBV20-1 and J usage is TRBJ2-3, with D possibly being TRBD2 (5 bases). The germline gives CDR1 DFQATT, CDR2 SNEGSKA (reference sequence). V was shortened by 4 bases and J by 0 bases, with 20 bases between the two germline ends. The CDR3 has 17 amino acids. The CDR3 DNA is TGCAGTGCTACGTCCTCCGATGGGGAGTCTAGCACAGATACGCAGTATTTT. Its translation is CSATSSDGESSTDTQYF.

This clonotype showed up just a few times. The chain links TRBV27 to TRBJ1-2; D gene uncertain. Per the germline V gene, CDR1 is MNHEY and CDR2 is SMNVEV (reference sequence). The CDR3 extends over 15 amino acids. V lost 0 bases, J lost 5 bases, and 13 bases lay in between. Here the CDR3 reads CASSLSGTDPYGYTF. CDR3 sequence (DNA): TGTGCCAGCAGTTTATCCGGCACGGATCCTTATGGCTACACCTTC.

This clonotype was counted a few times. The rearrangement joins TRBV5-1 to TRBJ2-4, with D perhaps TRBD1 (6 bases). In germline, CDR1 is SGHRS, CDR2 YFSETQ. The CDR3 is 15 residues long. Trimming removed 3 bases at V and 1 base at J, with 11 bases between. This chain's CDR3 is CASSSSTGAKNIQYF. The CDR3 DNA reads as TGCGCCAGCAGCTCCTCAACAGGGGCCAAAAACATTCAGTACTTC.

This clonotype was seen at least ten times. CDR3 bases: TGTGCCAGCAGATGGGGAGATACGCAGTATTTT. This codes for CASRWGDTQYF. This chain uses TRBV12-3 or TRBV12-4 with TRBJ2-3; D is unresolved. The CDR3 is 11 amino acids. Trimming removed 6 bases at V and 5 bases at J, with 6 bases between.